This is a list of T cell receptor beta chains from one sample in a study of CD8 T cells in ankylosing spondylitis. TCRdb re-analysed the 5' RACE reads in MiXCR, keeping a single row per CDR3 protein. The data contain roughly 86,000 distinct CDR3 sequences, 8.8% of them singletons. The specimen sequenced was blood, either unsorted or a sorted T cell fraction (not recorded which). These receptors were collected from a male donor with ankylosing spondylitis or in good health (not recorded which). Both conserved end residues are part of each CDR3. The order of the fields is V gene, clone size, J gene, D gene, CDR3 DNA, CDR3 protein. The D gene is left open where the match is weak. Clone size is stated in some rows and not others, as once, few, many or a class when expanded.

TRBV12-3/TRBV12-4	many	TRBJ1-3	-	TGTGCCAGCAGCCTAAGGGGTTCTGGAAACACCATATATTTT	CASSLRGSGNTIYF
TRBV7-2	few	TRBJ2-3	-	TGTGCCAGCAGCTTAGGCTTTGGGGGCCTCGGAGATACGCAGTATTTT	CASSLGFGGLGDTQYF
TRBV4-1	many	TRBJ1-1	TRBD1	TGCGCCAGCAGCCAAGAAGGGGGCGAAGTAGCTTTCTTT	CASSQEGGEVAFF
TRBV12-3/TRBV12-4	many	TRBJ1-2	-	TGTGCCAGCAGCCCACCAGGTGGCAGCGCCTATGGCTACACCTTC	CASSPPGGSAYGYTF
TRBV15	many	TRBJ1-4	-	TGTGCCACCAGCAGAGTGGCGTTAGGGATCCGCGAAAAACTGTTTTTT	CATSRVALGIREKLFF
TRBV7-9	few	TRBJ2-6	-	TGTGCCAGCAGCCTGGGACACCCCTCTGGGGCCAACGTCCTGACTTTC	CASSLGHPSGANVLTF
TRBV7-2	-	TRBJ1-2	-	TGTGCCAGCAGCTTAGGGGGGTACAGGGTTTATGGCTACACCTTC	CASSLGGYRVYGYTF
TRBV7-9	few	TRBJ1-6	-	TGTGCCAGCAGCTTACCGGCCAACTCACCCCTCCACTTT	CASSLPANSPLHF
TRBV19	-	TRBJ1-5	TRBD1	TGTGCCAGTAGTAACGATGGGACAGCCAATCAGCCCCAGCATTTT	CASSNDGTANQPQHF
TRBV20-1	many	TRBJ2-7	TRBD2	TGCAGTGCCCTGGGACTAGCGGGATACGAGCAGTACTTC	CSALGLAGYEQYF
TRBV6-6	-	TRBJ2-3	-	TGTGCCAGCAGTTACTCTGGAGATACGCAGTATTTT	CASSYSGDTQYF
TRBV20-1	many	TRBJ1-5	-	TGCAGTGCTAGAGTCGCGACACAGACGAGCAATCAGCCCCAGCATTTT	CSARVATQTSNQPQHF
TRBV7-8	many	TRBJ1-5	TRBD1	TGTGCCAGCAGCCGTTCCCAGGGGGTTCGCAATCAGCCCCAGCATTTT	CASSRSQGVRNQPQHF
TRBV27	many	TRBJ2-3	-	TGTGCCAGCACCCACCTAGGCACAGATACGCAGTATTTT	CASTHLGTDTQYF
TRBV7-8	few	TRBJ2-1	TRBD2	TGTGCCAGCAGCGAGCTAGCGGGGGGGATGCATAGTGAGCAGTTCTTC	CASSELAGGMHSEQFF
TRBV5-6	many	TRBJ1-2	TRBD1	TGTGCCAGCAGCCCGAGACCGGGACAGGCCTATGGCTACACCTTC	CASSPRPGQAYGYTF
TRBV29-1	many	TRBJ1-2	-	TGCAGCGTTGAGGGGTCGGGCTATGGCTACACCTTC	CSVEGSGYGYTF
TRBV20-1	many	TRBJ2-1	-	TGCAGTGCTAGATCCCAGGGATTGTACTTAGGCAATGAGCAGTTCTTC	CSARSQGLYLGNEQFF